The source of this T cell receptor (beta chain) is a study of blood T cell repertoires in COVID-19. Study context: Acute and convalescent COVID-19 samples came from the United States, Italy and Spain. The analysed material was cDNA or gDNA that came from T cells, B-cell-depleted T cells, or PBMCs.

Authors' methods: Estimation of nucleated cell counts was performed using reference gene primer amplification. Profiling relied on immunoSEQ multiplex PCR, and the TCRdb table lists in-frame clones only, not all of them. D and trimming come from the DNA, and the V and J calls and clone size come from that table. The data hold over 300,000 clones, with 90% observed a single time. The CDR3 is 15 amino acids. Trimming removed 4 bases from V and 2 bases from J; junction bases left unmatched: 6. Germline CDR1 and CDR2: SGHRS and YFSETQ. The material sequenced was peripheral blood. The V call is TRBV5-1, the J call TRBJ2-1, with 7 bases aligning to TRBD2. The TCR comes from a man aged 18 to 35 with active or convalescent COVID-19. CDR3 in amino acids: CASSRAGSTYNEQFF. The CDR3 coding sequence is TGCGCCAGCAGCCGAGCGGGGTCGACCTACAATGAGCAGTTCTTC. Full variable domain (missing parts from reference TRBV5-1 and TRBJ2-1): KAGVTQTPRYLIKTRGQQVTLSCSPISGHRSVSWYQQTPGQGLQFLFEYFSETQRNKGNFPGRFSGRQFSNSRSEMNVSTLELGDSALYLCASSRAGSTYNEQFFGPGTRLTVL.